The source of this T cell receptor beta chain is a study of CD8 T cells in Susac syndrome. Trimming stripped 3 bases from V and 1 base from J, with 10 bases between. Germline CDR1 SEHNR, CDR2 FQNEAQ (reference sequence). This CDR3 is built from 14 residues. RNA was extracted with the RNeasy kit, and a quantity of about 0.45 to 1 ug was reverse transcribed using random hexamers. With immunoSEQ multiplex PCR, TCR beta CDR3 was amplified across 54 Vbeta and 13 Jbeta. MiXCR, applied by TCRdb to the immunoSEQ multiplex PCR reads, yields one record per CDR3 protein. Of about 430,000 distinct CDR3 sequences listed, around 85% are singletons.

The chain links TRBV7-9 to TRBJ2-7, with D perhaps TRBD1 (6 bases). The clonotype was recovered from a human donor with multiple sclerosis. Sequencing was carried out using CD8+ T cells from PBMCs. The CDR3 DNA reads as TGTGCCAGCAGCTTCGACGGACAGTCCTACGAGCAGTACTTC. Protein product: CASSFDGQSYEQYF. Variable domain in full (rest from reference TRBV7-9 and TRBJ2-7): DTGVSQNPRHKITKRGQNVTFRCDPISEHNRLYWYRQTLGQGPEFLTYFQNEAQLEKSRLLSDRFSAERPKGSFSTLEIQRTEQGDSAMYLCASSFDGQSYEQYFGPGTRLTVT.